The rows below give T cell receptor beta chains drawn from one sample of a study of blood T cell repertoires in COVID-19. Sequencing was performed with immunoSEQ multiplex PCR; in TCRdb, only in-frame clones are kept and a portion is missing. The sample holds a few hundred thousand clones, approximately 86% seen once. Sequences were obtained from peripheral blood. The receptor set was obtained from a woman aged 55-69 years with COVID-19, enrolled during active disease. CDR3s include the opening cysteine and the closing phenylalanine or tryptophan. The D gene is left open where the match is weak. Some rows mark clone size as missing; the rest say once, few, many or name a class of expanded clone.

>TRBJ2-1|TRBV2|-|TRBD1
CASGGQGNNEQFF
TGTGCCAGCGGGGGACAGGGGAACAATGAGCAGTTCTTC
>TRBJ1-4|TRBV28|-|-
CASTHRDFPNEKLFF
TGTGCCAGCACCCACCGGGACTTCCCTAATGAAAAACTGTTTTTT
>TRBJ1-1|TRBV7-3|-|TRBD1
CASSSQGAPYTEAFF
TGTGCCAGCAGCTCCCAGGGGGCGCCGTACACTGAAGCTTTCTTT
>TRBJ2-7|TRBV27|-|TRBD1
CASSPSGQVSEQYF
TGTGCCAGCAGTCCCTCGGGACAGGTCTCTGAGCAGTACTTC
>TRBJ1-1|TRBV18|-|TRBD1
CASSPRQGIMNTEAFF
TGTGCCAGCTCACCAAGACAGGGGATCATGAACACTGAAGCTTTCTTT
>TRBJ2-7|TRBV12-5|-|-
CASSRHFYEQYF
TGTGCTAGCAGTAGACATTTTTACGAGCAGTACTTC
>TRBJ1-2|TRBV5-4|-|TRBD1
CASSLQGFDGYTF
TGTGCCAGCAGCCTACAGGGGTTCGATGGCTACACCTTC
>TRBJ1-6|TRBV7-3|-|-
CASSPQVYNSPLHF
TGTGCCAGCAGCCCGCAGGTTTATAATTCACCCCTCCACTTT
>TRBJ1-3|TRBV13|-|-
CASSLESGYSGNTIYF
TGTGCCAGCAGCTTAGAGAGCGGGTACTCTGGAAACACCATATATTTT
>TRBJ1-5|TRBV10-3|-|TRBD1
CAISADRVNQPQHF
TGTGCCATCAGTGCGGACAGGGTCAATCAGCCCCAGCATTTT
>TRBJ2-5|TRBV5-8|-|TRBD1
CASSLLSGGLETQYF
TGTGCCAGCAGCTTACTGTCAGGGGGATTAGAGACCCAGTACTTC
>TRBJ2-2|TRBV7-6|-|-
CASSPWDFANTGELFF
TGTGCCAGCAGCCCTTGGGACTTCGCGAACACCGGGGAGCTGTTTTTT
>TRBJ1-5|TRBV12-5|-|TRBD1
CASGLAGQGRQPQHF
TGTGCTAGTGGTTTGGCGGGACAGGGAAGGCAGCCCCAGCATTTT
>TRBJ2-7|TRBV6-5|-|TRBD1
CASCWTGAGYEQYF
TGTGCCAGCTGTTGGACAGGGGCGGGCTACGAGCAGTACTTC
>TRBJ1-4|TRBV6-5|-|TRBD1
CASSYFGQGGEKLFF
TGTGCCAGCAGTTACTTTGGACAGGGAGGTGAAAAACTGTTTTTT
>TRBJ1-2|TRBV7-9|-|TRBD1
CASSQTGPYNYGYTF
TGTGCCAGCAGCCAGACAGGGCCCTACAACTATGGCTACACCTTC
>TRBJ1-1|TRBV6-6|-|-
CASSYSGGFTEAFF
TGTGCCAGCAGTTACTCGGGGGGTTTCACTGAAGCTTTCTTT
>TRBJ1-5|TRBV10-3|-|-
CAVTSGGEQPQHF
TGTGCCGTCACTTCGGGGGGGGAACAGCCCCAGCATTTT
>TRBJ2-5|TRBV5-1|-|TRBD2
CASRGGDETQYF
TGCGCCAGCCGCGGGGGGGACGAGACCCAGTACTTC
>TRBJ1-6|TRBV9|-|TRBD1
CASSAARGTGNSPLHF
TGTGCCAGCAGCGCTGCAAGGGGGACAGGGAATTCACCCCTCCACTTT
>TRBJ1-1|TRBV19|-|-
CASSIQGNTEAFF
TGTGCCAGTAGTATACAGGGGAACACTGAAGCTTTCTTT
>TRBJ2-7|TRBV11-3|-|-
CASSLGQIYEQYF
TGTGCCAGCAGCTTAGGACAGATCTACGAGCAGTACTTC
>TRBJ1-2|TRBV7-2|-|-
CASSLEGASGYTF
TGTGCCAGCAGCTTAGAGGGAGCCAGTGGCTACACCTTC
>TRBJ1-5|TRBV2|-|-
CASRRQTISNQPQHF
TGTGCCAGCAGGCGACAGACCATTAGCAATCAGCCCCAGCATTTT
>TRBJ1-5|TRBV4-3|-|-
CASSQYSNQPQHF
TGCGCCAGCAGCCAATATAGCAATCAGCCCCAGCATTTT
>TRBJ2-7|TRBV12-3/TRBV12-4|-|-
CASSITGYEQYF
TGTGCCAGCTCAATTACAGGGTACGAGCAGTACTTC
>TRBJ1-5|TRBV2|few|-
CASSQTGNQPQHF
TGTGCCAGCAGTCAAACAGGGAATCAGCCCCAGCATTTT
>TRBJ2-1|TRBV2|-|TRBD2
CASSRGGDNEQFF
TGTGCCAGCAGCCGGGGAGGGGACAATGAGCAGTTCTTC
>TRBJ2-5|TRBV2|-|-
CASRPRDNFQETQYF
TGTGCCAGCAGACCTCGGGACAATTTCCAAGAGACCCAGTACTTC
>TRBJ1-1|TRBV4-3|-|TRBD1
CASRDRLNTEAFF
TGCGCCAGCAGGGACAGGTTGAACACTGAAGCTTTCTTT
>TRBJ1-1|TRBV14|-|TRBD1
CASSQGWRIRTGGTEAFF
TGTGCCAGCAGCCAAGGTTGGCGGATTCGGACAGGGGGCACTGAAGCTTTCTTT
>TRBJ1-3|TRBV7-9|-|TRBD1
CASRYTTGSPGNTIYF
TGTGCCAGCAGATACACGACAGGGTCCCCTGGAAACACCATATATTTT
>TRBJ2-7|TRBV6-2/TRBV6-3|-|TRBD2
CASSSSGGTSYEQYF
TGTGCCAGCAGTTCTAGCGGGGGGACTTCCTACGAGCAGTACTTC
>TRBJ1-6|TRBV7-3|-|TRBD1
CASSLTGQINSPLHF
TGTGCCAGCAGCTTAACGGGACAGATTAATTCACCCCTCCACTTT
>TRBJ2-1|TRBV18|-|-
CASSPLTGGAWHEQFF
TGTGCCAGCTCACCCCTTACAGGGGGGGCTTGGCATGAGCAGTTCTTC
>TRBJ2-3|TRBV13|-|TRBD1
CASSQNRGADTDTQYF
TGTGCCAGCAGCCAGAACAGGGGGGCGGACACAGATACGCAGTATTTT
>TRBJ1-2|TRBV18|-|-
CASSPNGGFDNYGYTF
TGTGCCAGCTCACCAAATGGGGGGTTCGATAACTATGGCTACACCTTC
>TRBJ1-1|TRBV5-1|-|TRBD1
CASSSRQGAVGTEAFF
TGCGCCAGCAGCTCTAGACAGGGGGCTGTAGGCACTGAAGCTTTCTTT
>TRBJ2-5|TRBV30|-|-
CAWSGGSTGETQYF
TGTGCCTGGAGCGGCGGATCTACCGGAGAGACCCAGTACTTC
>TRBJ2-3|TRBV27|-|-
CATFTVDTQYF
TGTGCCACCTTCACGGTGGATACGCAGTATTTT
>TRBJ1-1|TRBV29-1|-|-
CSVPARGQREAFF
TGCAGCGTTCCCGCTCGCGGGCAACGTGAAGCTTTCTTT
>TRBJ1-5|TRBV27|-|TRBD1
CASGKKTGGMMSNQPQHF
TGTGCCAGCGGAAAGAAGACAGGGGGCATGATGAGCAATCAGCCCCAGCATTTT
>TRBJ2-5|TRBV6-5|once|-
CASIQGLGETQYF
TGTGCCAGCATCCAGGGGTTGGGGGAGACCCAGTACTTC
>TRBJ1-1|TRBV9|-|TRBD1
CASSARDRGLAFF
TGTGCCAGCAGCGCGCGGGACAGGGGGCTAGCTTTCTTT
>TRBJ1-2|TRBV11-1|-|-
CASSPSANYGYTF
TGTGCCAGCAGCCCGTCAGCTAACTATGGCTACACCTTC
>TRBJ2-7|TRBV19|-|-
CASSFAGVSYEQYF
TGTGCCAGTAGTTTCGCAGGGGTATCCTACGAGCAGTACTTC
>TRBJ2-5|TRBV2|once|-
CASSDQRAQETQYF
TGTGCCAGCAGTGACCAGAGGGCCCAAGAGACCCAGTACTTC
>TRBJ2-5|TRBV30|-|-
CAWSVTGQQETQYF
TGTGCCTGGAGTGTAACCGGACAGCAAGAGACCCAGTACTTC
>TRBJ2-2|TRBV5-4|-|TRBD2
CASTSTGGAAGELFF
TGTGCCAGCACCTCAACGGGGGGGGCCGCCGGGGAGCTGTTTTTT
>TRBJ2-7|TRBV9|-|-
CASSVASVSYEQYF
TGTGCCAGCAGCGTAGCATCGGTTAGCTACGAGCAGTACTTC